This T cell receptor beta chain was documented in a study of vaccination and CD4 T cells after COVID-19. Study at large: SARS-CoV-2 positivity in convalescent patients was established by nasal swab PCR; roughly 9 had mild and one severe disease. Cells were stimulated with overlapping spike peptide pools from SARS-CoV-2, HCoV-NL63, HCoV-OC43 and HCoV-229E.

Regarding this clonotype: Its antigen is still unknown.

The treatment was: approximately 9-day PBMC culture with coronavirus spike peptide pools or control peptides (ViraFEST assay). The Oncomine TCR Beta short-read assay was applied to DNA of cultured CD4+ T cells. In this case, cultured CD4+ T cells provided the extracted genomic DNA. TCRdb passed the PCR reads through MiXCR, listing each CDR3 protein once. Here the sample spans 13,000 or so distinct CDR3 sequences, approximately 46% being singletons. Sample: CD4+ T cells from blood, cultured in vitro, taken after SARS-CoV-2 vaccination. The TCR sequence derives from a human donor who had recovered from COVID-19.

The CDR3 protein is CSARDPYDYNEQFF. Written as DNA, the CDR3 is TGCAGTGCTAGAGACCCTTACGACTACAATGAGCAGTTCTTC. The chain joins TRBV20-1 to TRBJ2-1; D gene unclear. Trimming pared 0 bases from V and 3 bases from J, leaving 9 bases between. The CDR3 extends over 14 amino acids. CDR1 and CDR2 (germline): DFQATT, SNEGSKA (reference sequence).